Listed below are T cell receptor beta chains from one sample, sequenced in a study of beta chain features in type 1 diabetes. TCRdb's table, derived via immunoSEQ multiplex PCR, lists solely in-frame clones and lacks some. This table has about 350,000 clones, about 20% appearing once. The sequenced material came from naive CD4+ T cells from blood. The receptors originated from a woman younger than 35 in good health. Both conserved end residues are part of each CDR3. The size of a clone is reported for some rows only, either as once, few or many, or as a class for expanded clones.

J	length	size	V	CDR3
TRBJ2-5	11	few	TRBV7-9	CASSFLETQYF
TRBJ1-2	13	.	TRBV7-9	CASSLPVNGGYTF
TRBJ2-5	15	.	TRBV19	CASSIDRGGSETQYF
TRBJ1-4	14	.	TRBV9	CASSAASGNEKLFF
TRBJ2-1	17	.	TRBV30	CAWKGLAGARSYNEQFF
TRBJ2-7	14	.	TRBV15	CATSRDGSAYEQYF
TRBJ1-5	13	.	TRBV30	CAWSGSRGQPQHF
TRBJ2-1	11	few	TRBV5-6	CASSFSGAKFF
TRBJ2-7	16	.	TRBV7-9	CASSLGRRRGSYEQYF
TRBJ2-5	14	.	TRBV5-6	CASSDRGLQETQYF
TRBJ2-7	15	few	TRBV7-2	CASTFSGKGHAEQYF
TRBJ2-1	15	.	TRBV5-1	CASSLVRGGYNEQFF
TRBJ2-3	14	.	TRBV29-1	CSVGDWPGADTQYF
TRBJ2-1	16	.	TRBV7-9	CASSLGTAGVRNEQFF
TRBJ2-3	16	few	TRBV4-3	CASSQRTSGGTDTQYF
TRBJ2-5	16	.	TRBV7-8	CASSPTGGAGLETQYF
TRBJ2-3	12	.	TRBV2	CASSRGGDTQYF
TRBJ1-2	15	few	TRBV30	CAWSVGQSLGYGYTF
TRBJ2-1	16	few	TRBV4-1	CASSQFGLNSYNEQFF
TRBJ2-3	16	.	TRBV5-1	CASAYSDGGWTDTQYF
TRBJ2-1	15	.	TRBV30	CAWSGGGARYNEQFF
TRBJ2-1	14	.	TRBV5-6	CASSSGQIDNEQFF
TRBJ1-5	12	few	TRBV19	CASSIPFQPQHF
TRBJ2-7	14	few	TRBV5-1	CASTPFDSSYEQYF
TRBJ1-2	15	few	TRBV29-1	CSVELRDRGGDGYTF
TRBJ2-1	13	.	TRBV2	CATSRSSYNEQFF
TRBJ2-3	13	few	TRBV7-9	CASSLVLQGTQYF
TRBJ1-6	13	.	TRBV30	CAWSVEINSPLHF
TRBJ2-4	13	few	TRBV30	CAWSPGGTDIQYF
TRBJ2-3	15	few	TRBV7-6	CASRSPGLYTDTQYF
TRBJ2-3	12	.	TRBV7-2	CASSFWGGKRYF
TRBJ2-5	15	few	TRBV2	CASSVGVGGGETQYF
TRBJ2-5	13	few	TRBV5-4	CASSFRTGETQYF
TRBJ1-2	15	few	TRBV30	CAWSARAGANYGYTF
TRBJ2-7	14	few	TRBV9	CASSVGPGDYEQYF
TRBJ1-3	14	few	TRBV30	CAWKDRGSGNTIYF
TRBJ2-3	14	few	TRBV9	CASSDVSGADTQYF
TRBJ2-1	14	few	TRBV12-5	CASGPKPLLDEQFF
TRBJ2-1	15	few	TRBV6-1	CASSEGAEDSNEQFF